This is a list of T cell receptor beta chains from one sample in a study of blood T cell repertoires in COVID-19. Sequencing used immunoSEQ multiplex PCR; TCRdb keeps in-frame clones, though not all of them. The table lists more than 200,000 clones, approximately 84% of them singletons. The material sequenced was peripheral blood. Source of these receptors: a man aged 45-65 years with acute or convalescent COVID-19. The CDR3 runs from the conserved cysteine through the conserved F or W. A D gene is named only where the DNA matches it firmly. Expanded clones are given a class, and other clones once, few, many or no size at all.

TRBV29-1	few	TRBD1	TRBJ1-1	CSVKTGRNTEAFF	TGCAGCGTCAAGACAGGGAGGAACACTGAAGCTTTCTTT
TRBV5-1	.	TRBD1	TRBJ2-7	CASSRTGNSYEQYF	TGCGCCAGCAGCCGGACAGGGAACTCCTACGAGCAGTACTTC
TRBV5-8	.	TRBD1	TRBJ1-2	CASSRRGQGVYGYTF	TGTGCCAGCAGCCGGCGGGGACAGGGGGTCTATGGCTACACCTTC
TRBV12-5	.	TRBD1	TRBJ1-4	CASGPGGTNEKLFF	TGTGCTAGTGGCCCAGGGGGCACTAATGAAAAACTGTTTTTT
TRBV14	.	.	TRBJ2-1	CASSPYSYYNTYNEQFF	TGTGCCAGCAGCCCCTACTCTTACTACAACACCTACAATGAGCAGTTCTTC
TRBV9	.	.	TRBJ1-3	CASSVEDRGAIGNTIYF	TGTGCCAGCAGCGTAGAAGATCGGGGGGCAATTGGAAACACCATATATTTT
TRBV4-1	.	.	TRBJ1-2	CASSQAVGTGSSYGYTF	TGCGCCAGCAGCCAAGCGGTGGGGACTGGTTCCTCATATGGCTACACCTTC
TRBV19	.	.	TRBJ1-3	CASRVGLSGNTIYF	TGTGCCAGTAGGGTGGGGCTCTCTGGAAACACCATATATTTT
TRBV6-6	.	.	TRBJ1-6	CASSSGRDSPLHF	TGTGCCAGCAGTTCGGGTCGAGATTCACCCCTCCACTTT
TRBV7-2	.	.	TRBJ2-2	CASSLWGQLTGELFF	TGTGCCAGCAGCTTGTGGGGACAACTCACCGGGGAGCTGTTTTTT
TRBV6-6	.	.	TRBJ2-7	CASEDRGTVEEQYF	TGTGCCAGCGAAGACCGCGGGACGGTGGAAGAGCAGTACTTC
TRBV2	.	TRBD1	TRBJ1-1	CASHRDRLNTEAFF	TGTGCCAGCCATCGGGACAGGCTGAACACTGAAGCTTTCTTT
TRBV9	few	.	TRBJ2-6	CASSVVRRGSGANVLTF	TGTGCCAGCAGCGTAGTTCGCCGGGGGTCTGGGGCCAACGTCCTGACTTTC
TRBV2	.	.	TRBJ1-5	CASSKVEGTDQPQHF	TGTGCCAGCAGTAAAGTGGAGGGAACCGATCAGCCCCAGCATTTT
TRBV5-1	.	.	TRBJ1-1	CASSLWGEGEAFF	TGCGCCAGCAGTCTCTGGGGGGAGGGTGAAGCTTTCTTT
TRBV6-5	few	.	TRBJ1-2	CASRLQVIDGYTF	TGTGCCAGCCGATTACAGGTGATAGATGGCTACACCTTC
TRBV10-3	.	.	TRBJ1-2	CAIKGSGVPYGYTF	TGTGCCATAAAGGGTTCGGGGGTGCCCTATGGCTACACCTTC
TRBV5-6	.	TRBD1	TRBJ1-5	CASSVGTGLRQPQHF	TGTGCCAGCAGCGTGGGGACAGGGCTTCGCCAGCCCCAGCATTTT
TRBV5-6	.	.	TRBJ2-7	CASSGFPQLTYEQYF	TGTGCCAGCAGCGGGTTTCCACAGTTAACCTACGAGCAGTACTTC
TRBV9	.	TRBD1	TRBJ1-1	CASSFRTGGNTEAFF	TGTGCCAGCAGCTTTCGGACAGGGGGAAACACTGAAGCTTTCTTT
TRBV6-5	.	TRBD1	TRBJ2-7	CASSITGAHYEQYF	TGTGCCAGCAGTATAACAGGGGCCCATTACGAGCAGTACTTC
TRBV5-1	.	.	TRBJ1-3	CASSLAGGHFGNTIYF	TGCGCCAGCAGCTTGGCCGGTGGGCATTTCGGAAACACCATATATTTT
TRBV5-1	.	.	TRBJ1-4	CASRLGRGNEKLFF	TGCGCCAGCAGGTTGGGACGGGGGAATGAAAAACTGTTTTTT
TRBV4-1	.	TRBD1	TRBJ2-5	CASRQTGQGLETQYF	TGCGCCAGCAGGCAAACGGGACAGGGTCTTGAGACCCAGTACTTC
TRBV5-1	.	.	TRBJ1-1	CASSLESEAFF	TGCGCCAGCAGCTTGGAGAGTGAAGCTTTCTTT
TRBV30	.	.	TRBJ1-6	CAWSVFRGGSPLHF	TGTGCCTGGAGTGTCTTCAGGGGTGGCTCACCCCTCCACTTT
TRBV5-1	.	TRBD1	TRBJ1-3	CASSLQGAGNTIYF	TGCGCCAGCAGCTTACAGGGGGCTGGAAACACCATATATTTT
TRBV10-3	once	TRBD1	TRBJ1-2	CAIMDRLNYGYTF	TGTGCCATCATGGACAGGCTGAACTATGGCTACACCTTC
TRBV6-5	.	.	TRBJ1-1	CASQLVSGFGTEAFF	TGTGCCAGCCAGCTAGTGTCGGGTTTTGGCACTGAAGCTTTCTTT
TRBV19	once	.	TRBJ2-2	CASSPAPGAVNTGELFF	TGTGCCAGTAGTCCCGCCCCAGGGGCAGTTAACACCGGGGAGCTGTTTTTT
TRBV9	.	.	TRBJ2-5	CASSRLQGTRQETQYF	TGTGCCAGCAGCCGGCTACAGGGGACTCGCCAAGAGACCCAGTACTTC
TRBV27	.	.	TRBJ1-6	CASSVGREMPTSPLHF	TGTGCCAGCAGTGTGGGGAGGGAGATGCCAACTTCACCCCTCCACTTT
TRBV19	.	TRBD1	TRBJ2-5	CASSIGGTGEETQYF	TGTGCCAGTAGTATAGGGGGTACAGGGGAAGAGACCCAGTACTTC
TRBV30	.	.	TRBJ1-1	CAWSTPTMNTEAFF	TGTGCCTGGAGCACTCCAACGATGAACACTGAAGCTTTCTTT